This T cell receptor (beta chain) was sequenced for a study of shared clonotypes between healthy human individuals. Findings and limits, study-wide: Sorted-subset sequencing was shown by rarefaction to be incomplete despite large depth. A reduction in generation probabilities was seen for non-shared clonotypes relative to those shared by all four donors.

CDR3 length: 12 amino acids. V was pared by 1 base and J by 8 bases, with 0 bases of the junction left unmatched. CDR1 and CDR2 from the germline V gene are SGHTA and FQGTGA. As regards this clone: Its matching antigen is unknown.

Assay: immunoSEQ multiplex PCR; the TCRdb copy retains only in-frame clones and omits some. The sample contains more than 850,000 clones, around 78% of which appear only once. The rearrangement joins TRBV7-3 to TRBJ2-3, with 7 bases matching TRBD2. This receptor was obtained from a man between 18 and 35 years old in good health. Some clones in this sample may be carry-over from other donors' samples. Sequenced: memory CD4+ T cells from PBMCs. The sample's subset: CD45RA-negative fraction. The CDR3 DNA reads TGTGCCAGCAGCTTAATAGCGGGTACGCAGTATTTT. Its translation: CASSLIAGTQYF.